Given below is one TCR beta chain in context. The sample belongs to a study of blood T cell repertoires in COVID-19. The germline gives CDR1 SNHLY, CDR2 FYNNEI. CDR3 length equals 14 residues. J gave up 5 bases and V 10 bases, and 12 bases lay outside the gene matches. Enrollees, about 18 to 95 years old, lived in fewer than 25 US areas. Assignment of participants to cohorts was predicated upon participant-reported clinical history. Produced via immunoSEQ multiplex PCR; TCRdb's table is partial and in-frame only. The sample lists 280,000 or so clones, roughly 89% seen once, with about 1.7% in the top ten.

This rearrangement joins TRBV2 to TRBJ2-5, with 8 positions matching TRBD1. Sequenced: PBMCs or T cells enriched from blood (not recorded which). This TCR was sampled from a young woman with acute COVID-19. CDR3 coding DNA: TGTGCCACCCAAGCAGGGGGCTTTAGGGAGACCCAGTACTTC. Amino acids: CATQAGGFRETQYF. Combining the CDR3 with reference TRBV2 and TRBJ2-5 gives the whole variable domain EPEVTQTPSHQVTQMGQEVILRCVPISNHLYFYWYRQILGQKVEFLVSFYNNEISEKSEIFDDQFSVERPDGSNFTLKIRSTKLEDSAMYFCATQAGGFRETQYFGPGTRLLVL.